This T cell receptor beta chain was captured by sequencing in a study of blood T cell repertoires in COVID-19. Across the whole study: Acute-phase and convalescent COVID-19 samples originated in the United States, Italy and Spain. The analysed material was cDNA or gDNA that came from T cells, B-cell-depleted T cells, or PBMCs.

Seattle enrolled patients during active infection and tracked them longitudinally. Original processing methods: Amplification from reference gene primers served as the basis for estimated nucleated cell counts. Data came from immunoSEQ multiplex PCR; TCRdb stores just in-frame clones and leaves some out. V, J and clone size are taken as reported in that table, and D and trimming were inferred from the DNA itself. The table lists some 270,000 clones, 90% of them singletons, with about 2.1% in the top ten. The CDR3 runs 15 residues. Trimming took off 7 bases at V and 1 base at J, with 16 bases between the two ends. CDR1 is MDHEN, CDR2 SYDVKM, per germline.

The chain joins TRBV28 to TRBJ1-1; perhaps TRBD1 as D (6 bases). The source material was peripheral blood. The sequence came from an older woman with COVID-19, enrolled during active disease. In nucleotides, the CDR3 is TGTGCCAGCACGGGGGGGGGCATTAGGAACACTGAAGCTTTCTTT. It encodes CASTGGGIRNTEAFF.